These T cell receptor beta chains were read from a single sample in a study of cytomegalovirus exposure and HLA in healthy donors. Profiling relied on immunoSEQ multiplex PCR, and the TCRdb table lists in-frame clones only, not all of them. Found here are about 180,000 clones, just under 80% of them singletons; the top ten hold about 2.1%. The source material was PBMCs. All receptors come from a woman in her thirties in good health and CMV-seronegative. The CDR3 runs from the conserved cysteine through the conserved F or W. A D gene is named only where the DNA matches it firmly. The size of a clone is reported for some rows only, either as once, few or many, or as a class for expanded clones.

v_gene,abundance,d_gene,j_gene,CDR3nt,CDR3aa
TRBV7-2,-,-,TRBJ1-2,TGTGCCAGCAGCCCCAGGGTAGGCGGTCACACCTTC,CASSPRVGGHTF
TRBV27,-,-,TRBJ2-2,TGTGCCAGCAGAATAGACGGGGAGCTGTTTTTT,CASRIDGELFF
TRBV19,once,-,TRBJ1-1,TGTGCCAGTAGTATCGTTCGCGGGTGGAGGAACACTGAAGCTTTCTTT,CASSIVRGWRNTEAFF
TRBV5-1,-,TRBD1,TRBJ1-4,TGCGCCAGCAGCTTGGTTGGACAGGGGTCGGAAAAACTGTTTTTT,CASSLVGQGSEKLFF
TRBV19,-,TRBD1,TRBJ1-2,TGTGCCAGTAGTACCCTCACCCGGGACAGGGTGAGATATGGCTACACCTTC,CASSTLTRDRVRYGYTF
TRBV18,-,-,TRBJ1-1,TGTGCCAGCTCACTCAAGAACACTGAAGCTTTCTTT,CASSLKNTEAFF
TRBV19,once,TRBD1,TRBJ1-5,TGTGCCAGTAGTATCGGGGACAGAGAGTATCAGCCCCAGCATTTT,CASSIGDREYQPQHF
TRBV4-2,once,TRBD2,TRBJ2-2,TGTGCCAGCAGCCAAGTCCCCGGTTTAGGCGGGGGATCCGGGGAGCTGTTTTTT,CASSQVPGLGGGSGELFF
TRBV5-6,-,TRBD1,TRBJ1-2,TGTGCCAGCAGCTTATCGGCCACAGGGGAATTAGGGGGCTACACCTTC,CASSLSATGELGGYTF
TRBV21-1,-,-,TRBJ2-7,TGTGCCAGCAGCAAAGCCGGACAGGGGAAGGGCGAGCAGTACTTC,CASSKAGQGKGEQYF
TRBV5-1,-,TRBD1,TRBJ1-1,TGCGCCAGCAGCTTGGGTCCCTCGAGGACCTCACCTGGACAGGGCGGGGGTGAAGCTTTCTTT,CASSLGPSRTSPGQGGGEAFF
TRBV7-6,-,-,TRBJ2-7,TGTGCCAGCAGCTTAGGTAGCGGCCTTCAGTACGAGCAGTACTTC,CASSLGSGLQYEQYF
TRBV9,-,TRBD2,TRBJ2-7,TGTGCCAGCAGCGGTAGACTAGCGGGGGGGTCTCCCTTTCTGAACGAGCAGTACTTC,CASSGRLAGGSPFLNEQYF
TRBV7-3,-,TRBD1,TRBJ2-5,TGTGCCAGCAGCTACCGAGGGGGCCTGGAGACCCAGTACTTC,CASSYRGGLETQYF
TRBV6-1,once,TRBD2,TRBJ2-2,TGTGCCAGCGCCCCTGACCGTGGGGGGGCCGGGGAGCTGTTTTTT,CASAPDRGGAGELFF
TRBV5-1,-,TRBD1,TRBJ2-7,TGCGCCAGCAGAACCCGGGACAGGTTGTCCGAGCAGTACTTC,CASRTRDRLSEQYF
TRBV10-2,-,TRBD1,TRBJ2-3,TGCGCCAGCCGAAGGACAGGGCGCACAGATACGCAGTATTTT,CASRRTGRTDTQYF
TRBV9,-,TRBD1,TRBJ2-6,TGTGCCAGCAGCGAGAGGACAGGGGTCCGCTCTGGGGCCAACGTCCTGACTTTC,CASSERTGVRSGANVLTF
TRBV6-5,once,-,TRBJ2-1,TGTGCCAGCAGTGGACGGGAACGCCGTGAGCAGTTCTTC,CASSGRERREQFF
TRBV2,-,-,TRBJ2-7,TGTGCCAGCAGTGGGGGGGGCGGCTACGAGCAGTACTTC,CASSGGGGYEQYF
TRBV2,-,-,TRBJ2-7,TGTGCCAGCAGTGTCGGGAGCGAGCAGTACTTC,CASSVGSEQYF
TRBV19,-,TRBD1,TRBJ1-1,TGTGCCAGTAGTCCGGTGGACAGGGGACACACTGAAGCTTTCTTT,CASSPVDRGHTEAFF
TRBV4-3,-,-,TRBJ2-3,TGCGCCAGCAGCCAAGACGATGGTTCCTCAGCAGATACGCAGTATTTT,CASSQDDGSSADTQYF
TRBV18,-,TRBD2,TRBJ2-5,TGTGCCAGCTCGCCCAGGCCGGCTAGCGGACGGCAAGAGACCCAGTACTTC,CASSPRPASGRQETQYF
TRBV9,-,-,TRBJ2-5,TGTGCCAGCAGCGTAGCTTCTAGACAAGAGACCCAGTACTTC,CASSVASRQETQYF
TRBV18,-,TRBD1,TRBJ1-5,TGTGCCAGCTCACCTTCGAGACAGGGGCCCGGTGGAGGTCAGCCCCAGCATTTT,CASSPSRQGPGGGQPQHF
TRBV28,-,TRBD2,TRBJ2-5,TGTGCCAGCCTGGGCGGGGGGTCAGAGACCCAGTACTTC,CASLGGGSETQYF
TRBV2,few,-,TRBJ1-1,TGTGCCAGCAGGGCAAACACTGAAGCTTTCTTT,CASRANTEAFF
TRBV5-6,-,TRBD1,TRBJ1-2,TGTGCCAGCAGCTTGGTTGGCACTCCAGGGGGAGGCTACACCTTC,CASSLVGTPGGGYTF
TRBV18,-,TRBD1,TRBJ2-3,TGTGCCAGCTCACCGACAGGGCCCAGCACAGATACGCAGTATTTT,CASSPTGPSTDTQYF
TRBV29-1,-,TRBD1,TRBJ2-7,TGCAGCGTTAGGACAGGGGAGCAGTACTTC,CSVRTGEQYF
TRBV30,-,-,TRBJ1-2,TGTGCCTGGAGCTTAGGGCCGCGGGCCGAGTACAATGGCTACACCTTC,CAWSLGPRAEYNGYTF
TRBV25-1,-,-,TRBJ2-1,TGTGCCAGCAGTACCCACAGGGCCACCAACAATGAGCAGTTCTTC,CASSTHRATNNEQFF
TRBV6-5,-,TRBD1,TRBJ1-4,TGTGCCAGCAGTCGGGTCGGGACAGGGGGCGAAAAACTGTTTTTT,CASSRVGTGGEKLFF
TRBV5-1,-,-,TRBJ2-3,TGCGCCAGCAGTCAGGGGGCGGGGGGGACGAGCACAGATACGCAGTATTTT,CASSQGAGGTSTDTQYF
TRBV7-2,few,-,TRBJ1-1,TGTGCCAGCAGCTTAGTTCTCACTGAAGCTTTCTTT,CASSLVLTEAFF
TRBV5-4,-,TRBD2,TRBJ2-7,TGTGCCAGCAGCTTGGGGCAGCGGGAGATTCCCTACGAGCAGTACTTC,CASSLGQREIPYEQYF
TRBV9,once,-,TRBJ2-7,TGTGCCAGCGGGGGAGGGACAGGTACCTACGAGCAGTACTTC,CASGGGTGTYEQYF
TRBV5-1,-,-,TRBJ2-3,TGCGCCAGCAGCTTGGAAGAGCCAACGCAGTATTTT,CASSLEEPTQYF
TRBV5-1,-,TRBD1,TRBJ1-4,TGCGCCAGCAGCTTGACAGGGGGCGATGAAAAACTGTTTTTT,CASSLTGGDEKLFF
TRBV2,-,TRBD2,TRBJ2-1,TGTGCCAGCACCCCTAGCGGGTTAGACTACAATGAGCAGTTCTTC,CASTPSGLDYNEQFF